A selection of T cell receptor beta chains follows, all from one sample in a study of spatial heterogeneity in lung cancer. Each CDR3 protein is one row after TCRdb ran MiXCR on the 5' RACE reads. This table has about 11,000 distinct CDR3 sequences, over 9% appearing once. The sample here was PBMCs, taken at follow-up. These receptors were collected from a female donor with early-stage non-small cell lung cancer. Each CDR3 is given with its conserved first and last residue. Fields, in order: CDR3 protein, CDR3 DNA, clone size, D gene, J gene, V gene. A D gene is named only where the DNA matches it firmly. Rows may omit the clone size; those that give it use once, few, many or a size class.

CSVEDLQGRDEQFF	TGCAGCGTTGAAGATCTACAGGGCCGGGATGAGCAGTTCTTC	many	NA	TRBJ2-1	TRBV29-1
CASSQRDLQETQYF	TGTGCCAGCTCACAGCGGGACTTACAAGAGACCCAGTACTTC	many	TRBD2	TRBJ2-5	TRBV18
CASSFRAGGAVYEQYF	TGTGCCAGCAGTTTTCGGGCGGGTGGGGCCGTCTACGAGCAGTACTTC	many	NA	TRBJ2-7	TRBV12-3/TRBV12-4
CASSHTGGGNQPQHF	TGTGCCAGCAGCCACACAGGGGGTGGCAATCAGCCCCAGCATTTT	NA	TRBD1	TRBJ1-5	TRBV7-2
CASSQDSHQDYGYTF	TGTGCCAGCAGCCAAGATTCCCACCAAGACTATGGCTACACCTTC	NA	NA	TRBJ1-2	TRBV4-2
CASSSSPPREQFF	TGTGCCAGTAGCTCAAGTCCCCCTCGCGAGCAGTTCTTC	many	NA	TRBJ2-1	TRBV19
CAWAAGGQGQPQHF	TGTGCCTGGGCGGCCGGGGGGCAGGGTCAGCCCCAGCATTTT	many	NA	TRBJ1-5	TRBV30
CASSQVGQGAYTGELFF	TGCGCCAGCAGCCAAGTGGGACAGGGGGCGTACACCGGGGAGCTGTTTTTT	NA	TRBD1	TRBJ2-2	TRBV4-1
CASSLPGLAGGNTGELFF	TGTGCCAGTAGCCTTCCGGGACTAGCGGGGGGAAACACCGGGGAGCTGTTTTTT	many	TRBD2	TRBJ2-2	TRBV19
CASSRGPLGNYGYTF	TGTGCCAGCAGTCGGGGCCCCCTCGGCAACTATGGCTACACCTTC	many	NA	TRBJ1-2	TRBV6-5
CSVLQALNTEAFF	TGCAGCGTTTTACAGGCTTTGAACACTGAAGCTTTCTTT	many	NA	TRBJ1-1	TRBV29-1
CAIKAGGITDTQYF	TGTGCCATCAAAGCAGGGGGAATCACAGATACGCAGTATTTT	many	TRBD1	TRBJ2-3	TRBV10-3
CASSLGLAGGSNTGELFF	TGTGCCAGCAGTTTAGGACTAGCGGGGGGTTCGAACACCGGGGAGCTGTTTTTT	many	TRBD2	TRBJ2-2	TRBV12-3/TRBV12-4
CASSPHNSQVENTIYF	TGTGCCAGCAGCCCCCACAACTCACAAGTTGAAAACACCATATATTTT	many	NA	TRBJ1-3	TRBV7-9
CASSPRGPNEQFF	TGCGCCAGCAGCCCCCGCGGCCCCAATGAGCAGTTCTTC	large	NA	TRBJ2-1	TRBV4-1
CAISESTRSDTQYF	TGTGCCATCAGTGAGTCGACAAGATCAGATACGCAGTATTTT	many	NA	TRBJ2-3	TRBV10-3
CASSTAGLPGAQYF	TGCGCCAGCAGCACGGCCGGGCTTCCAGGGGCCCAGTACTTC	many	NA	TRBJ2-5	TRBV5-1
CASRPLVGGNSPLHF	TGTGCCAGCAGGCCCCTTGTCGGGGGGAATTCACCCCTCCACTTT	many	NA	TRBJ1-6	TRBV27
CASSNGPYEQYF	TGTGCCAGCAGTAACGGGCCCTACGAGCAGTACTTC	many	NA	TRBJ2-7	TRBV6-5
CASSPRTSGWGDKNIQYF	TGTGCCAGCAGCCCCCGGACTAGCGGGTGGGGAGACAAAAACATTCAGTACTTC	many	TRBD2	TRBJ2-4	TRBV7-9
CASSSGPTDTQYF	TGCGCCAGCAGCTCCGGACCCACAGATACGCAGTATTTT	many	NA	TRBJ2-3	TRBV5-1
CASSLAYRDGYTF	TGCGCCAGCAGCTTGGCTTACAGGGATGGCTACACCTTC	many	NA	TRBJ1-2	TRBV5-1
CASSQTGVGLSEQFF	TGTGCTAGCAGCCAGACAGGGGTCGGTTTGAGTGAGCAGTTCTTC	few	TRBD1	TRBJ2-1	TRBV7-7
CASRALTGELFF	TGTGCCAGCAGGGCTTTGACCGGGGAGCTGTTTTTT	many	NA	TRBJ2-2	TRBV6-6
CAIGRGIDTQYF	TGTGCCATCGGTAGGGGGATAGATACGCAGTATTTT	many	NA	TRBJ2-3	TRBV10-3
CASSLGGASEKLFF	TGTGCCAGCAGCTTAGGGGGGGCCAGCGAAAAACTGTTTTTT	few	NA	TRBJ1-4	TRBV7-2
CASSLAGIAKNIQYF	TGTGCCAGCAGCTTAGCGGGCATAGCCAAAAACATTCAGTACTTC	many	NA	TRBJ2-4	TRBV7-2
CAIRDRESTEAFF	TGTGCCATCAGGGACAGGGAAAGTACTGAAGCTTTCTTT	many	TRBD1	TRBJ1-1	TRBV10-3
CASSEEGYPTGELFF	TGTGCCAGCAGCGAGGAGGGCTATCCAACCGGGGAGCTGTTTTTT	NA	NA	TRBJ2-2	TRBV9
CASSVGAGAKNIQYF	TGTGCCAGCAGTGTAGGGGCGGGGGCCAAAAACATTCAGTACTTC	many	NA	TRBJ2-4	TRBV6-1
CASSLVGSSQPQHF	TGTGCCAGCAGTTTGGTGGGGAGTTCTCAGCCCCAGCATTTT	many	NA	TRBJ1-5	TRBV28
CASSRNREAGANVLTF	TGTGCCAGCAGCCGCAACAGGGAAGCTGGGGCCAACGTCCTGACTTTC	many	NA	TRBJ2-6	TRBV14
CASSLGGTGVEKLFF	TGTGCCAGCAGTTTAGGGGGGACAGGGGTAGAAAAACTGTTTTTT	many	TRBD1	TRBJ1-4	TRBV28
CASSGAVVLDTGELFF	TGTGCCAGCAGCGGAGCGGTAGTGCTTGACACCGGGGAGCTGTTTTTT	NA	NA	TRBJ2-2	TRBV11-2
CASSLYPDEETQYF	TGTGCCAGCAGCTTGTATCCGGACGAAGAGACCCAGTACTTC	few	NA	TRBJ2-5	TRBV5-6
CSANPRQGFREKLFF	TGCAGTGCCAACCCCCGACAGGGATTTAGGGAAAAACTGTTTTTT	many	TRBD1	TRBJ1-4	TRBV20-1
CASSQDRVDIRGGTEAFF	TGTGCCAGCAGCCAAGATCGGGTGGACATCCGAGGCGGTACTGAAGCTTTCTTT	many	NA	TRBJ1-1	TRBV4-2
CASSQDLAGGLLGMEQYF	TGCGCCAGCAGCCAAGATTTAGCGGGAGGGCTCCTGGGAATGGAGCAGTACTTC	many	TRBD2	TRBJ2-7	TRBV4-3
CSARTSGGHTQYF	TGCAGTGCTAGGACTAGCGGGGGGCATACGCAGTATTTT	many	TRBD2	TRBJ2-3	TRBV20-1
CASSPRSGEDQETQYF	TGTGCCAGCAGCCCCCGTAGCGGGGAAGACCAGGAGACCCAGTACTTC	medium-sized	TRBD2	TRBJ2-5	TRBV11-1
CASSPWTGNTGELFF	TGTGCCAGCTCACCATGGACGGGAAACACCGGGGAGCTGTTTTTT	few	NA	TRBJ2-2	TRBV18
CASSFLPWAPERGPNEKLFF	TGTGCCAGCAGTTTCCTCCCTTGGGCTCCCGAGAGGGGTCCTAATGAAAAACTGTTTTTT	many	NA	TRBJ1-4	TRBV28
CASSGRGSSYNEQFF	TGTGCCAGCAGCGGTCGGGGTAGCTCCTACAATGAGCAGTTCTTC	many	NA	TRBJ2-1	TRBV9